Described below is a single T cell receptor beta chain sequence and its context. Assay used: immunoSEQ multiplex PCR; TCRdb lists only in-frame clones, some missing. The sample lists under 200,000 clones, roughly 96% occurring once. This specimen belongs to a study of cytomegalovirus exposure and HLA in healthy donors. Overall study: The 120 or so validation repertoires were reported in a later analysis to have been generated on the same platform as the 666 first-cohort repertoires.

The CDR3 extends over 14 amino acids. Losses at the gene ends were 4 bases for V and 3 bases for J; bases not matched to a gene: 4. Germline V gives CDR1 LGHNA, CDR2 YNFKEQ. The V and J genes are TRBV4-2 and TRBJ2-5; 8 bases fit TRBD2. The sequence derives from a woman younger than 35 in good health and CMV-seronegative. The sample was PBMCs. The CDR3 reads CASSPARGEETQYF. In DNA, the CDR3 is TGTGCCAGCAGCCCAGCGCGGGGGGAAGAGACCCAGTACTTC.